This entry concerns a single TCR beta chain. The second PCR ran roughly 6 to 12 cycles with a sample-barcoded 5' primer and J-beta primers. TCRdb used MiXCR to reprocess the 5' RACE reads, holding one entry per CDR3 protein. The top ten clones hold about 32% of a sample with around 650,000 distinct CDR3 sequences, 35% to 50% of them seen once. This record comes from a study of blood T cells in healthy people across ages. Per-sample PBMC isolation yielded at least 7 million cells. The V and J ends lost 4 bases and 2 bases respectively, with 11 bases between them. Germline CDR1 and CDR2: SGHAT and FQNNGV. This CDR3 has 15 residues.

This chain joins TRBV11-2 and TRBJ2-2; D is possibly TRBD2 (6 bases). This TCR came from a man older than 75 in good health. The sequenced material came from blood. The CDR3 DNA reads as TGTGCCAGCAGCTCCTCAGCGGGTAACACCGGGGAGCTGTTTTTT. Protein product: CASSSSAGNTGELFF.